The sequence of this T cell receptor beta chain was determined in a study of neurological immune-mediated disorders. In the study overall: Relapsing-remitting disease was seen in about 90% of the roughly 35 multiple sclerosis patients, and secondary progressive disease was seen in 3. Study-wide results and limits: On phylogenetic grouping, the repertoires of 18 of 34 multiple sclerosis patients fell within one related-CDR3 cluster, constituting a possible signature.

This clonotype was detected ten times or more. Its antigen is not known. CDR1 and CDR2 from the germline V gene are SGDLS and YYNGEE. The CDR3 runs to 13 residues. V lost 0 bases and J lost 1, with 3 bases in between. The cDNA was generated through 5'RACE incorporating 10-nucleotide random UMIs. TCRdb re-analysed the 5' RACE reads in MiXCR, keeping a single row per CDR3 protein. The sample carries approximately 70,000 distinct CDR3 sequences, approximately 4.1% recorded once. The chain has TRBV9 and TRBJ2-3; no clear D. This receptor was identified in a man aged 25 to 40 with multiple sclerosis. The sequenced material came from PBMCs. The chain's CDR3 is CASSVGGTDTQYF. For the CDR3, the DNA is TGTGCCAGCAGCGTAGGGGGCACAGATACGCAGTATTTT.